The 30 T cell receptor beta chains presented below share a single source sample, sequenced in a study of OX40 agonist ivuxolimab in advanced cancers. Libraries were prepared by immunoSEQ multiplex PCR; TCRdb keeps only in-frame clonotypes and omits some of them. Of roughly 50,000 clones in the sample, approximately 88% were seen once. The sequenced sample was CD4+ or CD8+ T cells sorted from blood, obtained in a trial of the OX40 agonist ivuxolimab. The receptors originated from an adult with an advanced solid tumor such as melanoma, head and neck, liver or kidney cancer.

The rearrangement links TRBV5-1 to TRBJ2-5, with 7 bases that match TRBD2. This CDR3 has 15 amino acids. The J segment lost 3 bases and the V segment lost 4 bases, leaving 9 bases of the junction unmatched. The germline V gene has CDR1 SGHRS and CDR2 YFSETQ. CDR3 region: CASSRSVAGEETQYF. The CDR3, as DNA: TGCGCCAGCAGCCGCAGTGTGGCGGGGGAAGAGACCCAGTACTTC.

The chain links TRBV29-1 to TRBJ2-3; 8 bases are shared with TRBD2. The CDR3 runs 14 residues. Per the germline V gene, CDR1 is SQVTM and CDR2 is ANQGSEA. Trimming removed 6 bases from V and 4 bases from J; junction bases left unmatched: 9. CDR3 amino acids: CSVDGLAPPDTQYF. The CDR3 DNA follows: TGCAGCGTAGACGGACTAGCTCCCCCAGATACGCAGTATTTT.

This chain links TRBV5-5 with TRBJ2-1, with a weak D call TRBD1 (5 bases). V was shortened by 4 bases and J by 0 bases, with 20 bases between the two germline ends. Germline-derived CDR1 and CDR2 are SGHKS and YYEKEE (reference sequence). The CDR3 spans 18 residues. CDR3 sequence: CASSPRTGASSSYNEQFF. As DNA, the CDR3 is TGTGCCAGCAGCCCCCGAACTGGGGCCTCCAGCTCCTACAATGAGCAGTTCTTC.

The rearrangement uses TRBV2 and TRBJ1-2, with TRBD1 identical over 9 bases. The CDR3 has 15 amino acids. Germline values: CDR1 SNHLY, CDR2 FYNNEI. V gave up 6 bases and J gave up 12 bases; unmatched junction bases: 17. DNA for the CDR3: TGTGCCAGCAGCGATCGGACAGGGGCCCGCTTTAAGAACACCTTC. This encodes CASSDRTGARFKNTF.

This clone was counted once. The chain couples TRBV19 to TRBJ1-2; D is perhaps TRBD1 (6 bases). The CDR3 has 17 amino acids. Germline V CDR1 and CDR2: LNHDA, SQIVND (reference sequence). Trimming pared 4 bases from V and 3 bases from J, leaving 21 bases between. This CDR3 is CASSRWATGTTDYGYTF. CDR3 nucleotides: TGTGCCAGTAGTAGATGGGCTACCGGGACAACCGACTATGGCTACACCTTC.

The chain recombines TRBV5-6 with TRBJ2-1; D remains ambiguous. Trimming stripped 3 bases from V and 4 bases from J, with 11 bases between. This CDR3 has 14 residues. Looked up from germline, CDR1 is SGHDT and CDR2 is YYEEEE. CDR3 sequence: CASSSWVVYNEQFF. In DNA form, the CDR3 reads TGTGCCAGCAGCTCCTGGGTGGTGTACAATGAGCAGTTCTTC. Full variable domain (remainder filled in from reference TRBV5-6 and TRBJ2-1): DAGVTQSPTHLIKTRGQQVTLRCSPKSGHDTVSWYQQALGQGPQFIFQYYEEEERQRGNFPDRFSGHQFPNYSSELNVNALLLGDSALYLCASSSWVVYNEQFFGPGTRLTVL.

This clone was recorded only once. The V gene is TRBV7-2, the J gene TRBJ2-7; D is ambiguous. The CDR3 length is 13 residues. Germline V lookup: CDR1 SGHTA, CDR2 FQGNSA. The V end was cut by 1 base, the J end by 0 bases, with 4 bases between. The CDR3 sequence: CASSLEYSYEQYF. In DNA form, the CDR3 reads TGTGCCAGCAGCTTAGAGTACTCCTACGAGCAGTACTTC.

V usage is TRBV9 and J usage is TRBJ2-1, with D maybe TRBD2 (6 bases). CDR3 length equals 14 residues. V dropped 0 bases and J dropped 6 bases, with 10 bases sitting between them. Germline CDR1 is SGDLS and CDR2 is YYNGEE. This chain's CDR3 is CASSVELARNEQFF. The CDR3 region has the DNA TGTGCCAGCAGCGTAGAACTAGCTCGCAATGAGCAGTTCTTC.

The genes are TRBV20-1 and TRBJ2-3; no definite D call. Trimming stripped 5 bases from V and 3 bases from J, with 6 bases between. Per germline, CDR1 DFQATT and CDR2 SNEGSKA (reference sequence). CDR3 length: 11 amino acids. The CDR3 reads CSAVGTDTQYF. CDR3 DNA sequence: TGCAGTGCTGTGGGAACAGATACGCAGTATTTT.

V and J are TRBV7-2 and TRBJ2-7, with 11 bases aligning to TRBD2. The V gene's germline CDR1 is SGHTA and CDR2 FQGNSA. V shed 5 bases and J 8 bases; nucleotides not matched to a gene: 14. This CDR3 region has 16 residues. The CDR3 nucleotides are TGTGCCAGCAGCCGGGAGGTGGGACTAGCGGATCCGAAGCAGTACTTC. The encoded protein is CASSREVGLADPKQYF.

The V gene is TRBV28, the J gene TRBJ1-5, with 11 bases matching TRBD1. CDR3 length equals 15 residues. Germline loops: CDR1 MDHEN, CDR2 SYDVKM. With 5 bases clipped from V and 3 bases from J, the junction kept 3 bases outside the gene matches. The CDR3 sequence is CASSGGQGVNQPQHF. The CDR3 DNA reads as TGTGCCAGCAGTGGGGGACAGGGGGTCAATCAGCCCCAGCATTTT.

V usage is TRBV28 and J usage is TRBJ2-1; 8 nucleotides agree with TRBD2. This CDR3 is built from 19 residues. Germline assignment: CDR1 MDHEN and CDR2 SYDVKM. After removal of 3 bases from V and 3 bases from J, the junction contained 16 bases not matched to a gene. CDR3 in amino acids: CASSFPSAGGHTFYNEQFF. DNA of the CDR3: TGTGCCAGCAGTTTCCCTTCGGCGGGAGGACATACCTTCTACAATGAGCAGTTCTTC.

The V gene is TRBV28, the J gene TRBJ2-7; the D is unclear. The V gene's germline CDR1 is MDHEN and CDR2 SYDVKM. The length of the CDR3 is 14 residues. V lost 5 bases, J lost 3 bases, and 14 bases lay in between. Written as DNA, the CDR3 is TGTGCCAGCAGTCCCCTAGGGTTAAGCTACGAGCAGTACTTC. This gives the protein CASSPLGLSYEQYF.

V usage is TRBV18 and J usage is TRBJ1-3, with 7 bases that match TRBD1. The trim removed 8 bases at V and 0 bases at J, leaving 13 bases unmatched. The CDR3 sequence is 17 residues long. Germline CDR1 KGHSH, CDR2 LQKENI. DNA for the CDR3: TGTGCCAGCGCCCCTCAAGGGGGCGCAAGCTCTGGAAACACCATATATTTT. Translated: CASAPQGGASSGNTIYF.

The chain combines TRBV2 with TRBJ1-1; D remains ambiguous. Germline-derived CDR1 and CDR2 are SNHLY and FYNNEI. CDR3 size: 11 residues. V was trimmed by 8 bases and J by 4 bases, leaving 8 bases between them. The CDR3 spells CASGVFTEAFF. The CDR3 region has the DNA TGTGCCAGCGGGGTTTTCACTGAAGCTTTCTTT.

This chain uses TRBV10-2 with TRBJ2-1; 8 bases align to TRBD1. The germline CDR1 and CDR2 sequences are WSHSY and SAAADI. The CDR3 totals 16 residues. With V trimmed by 0 bases and J by 0 bases, 1 base remained unmatched. CDR3 bases: TGCGCCAGCAGTGAGTCCGGACAGGGCTCCTACAATGAGCAGTTCTTC. This codes for CASSESGQGSYNEQFF.

The V call is TRBV5-1, the J call TRBJ2-6; tentatively, D is TRBD1 (6 bases). The V end lost 0 bases, the J end lost 0 bases, and 16 bases lay between the germline ends. The CDR3 spans 19 residues. CDR1 is SGHRS, CDR2 YFSETQ, per germline. The chain's CDR3 is CASSLDGSGGSSGANVLTF. The CDR3 DNA is TGCGCCAGCAGCTTGGACGGGTCTGGGGGCTCCTCTGGGGCCAACGTCCTGACTTTC.

This sequence joins TRBV5-1 and TRBJ2-3; D not resolved. CDR1 is SGHRS, CDR2 YFSETQ, per germline. The CDR3 runs 14 residues. V was pared by 1 base and J by 5 bases, with 11 bases between. The CDR3 DNA reads as TGCGCCAGCAGCTTGACCCGTTTCCAAGATACGCAGTATTTT. Protein: CASSLTRFQDTQYF.

The chain carries TRBV28 and TRBJ1-1, with a weak D call TRBD1 (6 bases). Germline V gene sequence: CDR1 MDHEN, CDR2 SYDVKM. V shed 2 bases and J shed 0 bases, with 13 bases lying between them. CDR3 size: 16 residues. This CDR3 is CASSLRGTRLNTEAFF. DNA of the CDR3: TGTGCCAGCAGTTTACGCGGGACACGGCTGAACACTGAAGCTTTCTTT.

V usage is TRBV29-1 and J usage is TRBJ2-7; D not resolved. V lost 8 bases and J lost 6, with 14 bases in between. This CDR3 is 11 amino acids long. Germline loops: CDR1 SQVTM, CDR2 ANQGSEA. In DNA, the CDR3 is TGCAGCTCCACCTGGGGTAGCGAGCAGTACGTC. Translation: CSSTWGSEQYV.

This clone came up once. The chain couples TRBV5-4 to TRBJ1-4, with TRBD1 identical over 7 bases. The CDR3 totals 18 residues. In germline, CDR1 is SGHNT, CDR2 YYREEE (reference sequence). Trimming at V came to 4 bases and at J to 0 bases, leaving 12 bases not matched to a gene. Written as DNA, the CDR3 is TGTGCCAGCAGCCAAAGACAGGGCTCCGAGGCAACTAATGAAAAACTGTTTTTT. Its protein is CASSQRQGSEATNEKLFF. Using reference TRBV5-4 and TRBJ1-4 for the parts outside the CDR3, the full variable domain is ETGVTQSPTHLIKTRGQQVTLRCSSQSGHNTVSWYQQALGQGPQFIFQYYREEENGRGNFPPRFSGLQFPNYSSELNVNALELDDSALYLCASSQRQGSEATNEKLFFGSGTQLSVL.

The genes are TRBV28 and TRBJ1-1; D is ambiguous. Germline V lookup: CDR1 MDHEN, CDR2 SYDVKM. Trimming shortened V by 2 bases and J by 1 base, and 8 bases separated the two germline ends. The CDR3 spans 14 residues. The CDR3 region has the DNA TGTGCCAGCAGTTTAGGTGGTTCGAACACTGAAGCTTTCTTT. This translates into CASSLGGSNTEAFF. The variable domain in full, with the rest retrieved from reference TRBV28 and TRBJ1-1, is DVKVTQSSRYLVKRTGEKVFLECVQDMDHENMFWYRQDPGLGLRLIYFSYDVKMKEKGDIPEGYSVSREKKERFSLILESASTNQTSMYLCASSLGGSNTEAFFGQGTRLTVV.

V usage is TRBV30 and J usage is TRBJ2-5; D remains unclear. Germline CDR1 reads GTSNPN; CDR2 reads SVGIG (reference sequence). CDR3 length: 14 amino acids. The germline V and J ends were trimmed by 0 bases and 0 bases, with 8 bases remaining between them. In nucleotides, the CDR3 is TGTGCCTGGAGTGTAGGCTGGGACCAAGAGACCCAGTACTTC. It yields the protein CAWSVGWDQETQYF.

V is TRBV10-3 and J is TRBJ2-1; 7 nucleotides align to TRBD2. Germline V lookup: CDR1 ENHRY, CDR2 SYGVKD. The CDR3 covers 14 residues. Trimming cost V 6 bases and J 4 bases; bases outside gene matches: 6. The chain's CDR3 is CAISGPGGYNEQFF. The CDR3 DNA follows: TGTGCCATCAGCGGCCCCGGGGGGTACAATGAGCAGTTCTTC.

This chain links TRBV7-2 with TRBJ1-5, with D possibly matching TRBD1 (6 bases). Per the germline V gene, CDR1 is SGHTA and CDR2 is FQGNSA. Trimming cost V 2 bases and J 5 bases, with 13 bases left between them. The CDR3 is made up of 15 amino acids. DNA of the CDR3: TGTGCCAGCAGCTTATTGGAGGGGGGGGATCAGCCCCAGCATTTT. Translation gives CASSLLEGGDQPQHF.

This clone occurred once. The J gene is TRBJ2-7, the V gene TRBV19; perhaps TRBD2 as D (5 bases). CDR1 is LNHDA and CDR2 is SQIVND in the germline V gene (reference sequence). V lost 10 bases and J 3 bases, leaving 13 bases between the germline ends. This CDR3 has 12 residues. The CDR3: CATTDLYYEQYF. The CDR3 coding sequence is TGTGCCACTACGGACTTGTACTACGAGCAGTACTTC.

There are a few counts of this clone. The J gene is TRBJ2-1, the V gene TRBV11-2; possible D gene TRBD1, 5 bases. Germline loops: CDR1 SGHAT, CDR2 FQNNGV. The ends were cut back, 4 bases at V and 0 bases at J, with 10 bases in the middle. The CDR3 spans 15 residues. For the CDR3, the DNA is TGTGCCAGCAGCTCGACAGCCAGCTCCTACAATGAGCAGTTCTTC. Its protein is CASSSTASSYNEQFF.

This chain uses TRBV7-2 with TRBJ2-3; 8 positions match TRBD1. CDR3 size: 16 residues. CDR1 SGHTA and CDR2 FQGNSA come from the germline V gene. J was trimmed by 4 bases and V by 3 bases; bases with no gene match: 9. CDR3 loop: CASSFKGQGRPDTQYF. CDR3 DNA: TGTGCCAGCAGCTTTAAAGGACAGGGAAGGCCAGATACGCAGTATTTT.

The chain couples TRBV5-1 to TRBJ2-7, with 11 positions matching TRBD2. CDR1 and CDR2 from the germline V gene are SGHRS and YFSETQ. The V gene end was trimmed by 3 bases and the J gene end by 2 bases; junction bases not matched to a gene: 4. The CDR3 is made up of 15 amino acids. CDR3 amino acids: CASSWGLADTYEQYF. In nucleotides, the CDR3 is TGCGCCAGCAGCTGGGGACTAGCGGATACCTACGAGCAGTACTTC.

This sequence joins TRBV2 and TRBJ1-2, with 12 positions matching TRBD1. The germline CDR1 and CDR2 sequences are SNHLY and FYNNEI. The CDR3 covers 14 residues. J lost 6 bases, V lost 6 bases, and 5 bases had no gene match. The CDR3 loop reads CASSGGQGANGYTF. CDR3 DNA sequence: TGTGCCAGCAGCGGGGGACAGGGGGCTAATGGCTACACCTTC.